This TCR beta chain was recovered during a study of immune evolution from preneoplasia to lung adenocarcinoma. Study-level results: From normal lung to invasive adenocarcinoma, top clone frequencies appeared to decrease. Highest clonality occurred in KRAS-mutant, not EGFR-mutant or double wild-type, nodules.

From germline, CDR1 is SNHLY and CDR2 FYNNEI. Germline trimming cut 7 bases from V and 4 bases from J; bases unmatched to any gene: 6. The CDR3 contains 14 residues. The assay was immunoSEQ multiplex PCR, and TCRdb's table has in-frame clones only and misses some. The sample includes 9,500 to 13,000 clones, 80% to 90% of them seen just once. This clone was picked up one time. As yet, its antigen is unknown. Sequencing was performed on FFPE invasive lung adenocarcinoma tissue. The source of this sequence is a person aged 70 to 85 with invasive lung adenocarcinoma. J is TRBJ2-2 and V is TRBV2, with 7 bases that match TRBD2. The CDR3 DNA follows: TGTGCCAGCAAGCGGGGCCAGAGCACCGGGGAGCTGTTTTTT. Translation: CASKRGQSTGELFF. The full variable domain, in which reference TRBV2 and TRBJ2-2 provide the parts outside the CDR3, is EPEVTQTPSHQVTQMGQEVILRCVPISNHLYFYWYRQILGQKVEFLVSFYNNEISEKSEIFDDQFSVERPDGSNFTLKIRSTKLEDSAMYFCASKRGQSTGELFFGEGSRLTVL.